One T cell receptor beta chain is described in this entry. What this receptor recognizes is not known. The record has no base qualities; no much larger clone is one base away. V is shortened by 4 bases, J by 0 bases, and the region joining them spans 13 bases. Looking up the germline V gene yields CDR1 MGHRA and CDR2 YSYEKL. The CDR3 covers 15 residues, taking in both the cysteine and the phenylalanine. The CDR3 DNA has 45 bases and is translated from base 1. TCRbeta CDR3 regions were amplified from genomic DNA by means of the immunoSEQ Assay, a bias-controlled multiplex PCR. Per the authors' processing: Within the assay, amplification of reference gene primers was used to estimate how many nucleated cells each sample contained. To quantify the absolute abundance of each unique TCRbeta CDR3 rearrangement, sequence reads were collapsed and filtered. For each sample, productive Simpson clonality was calculated as the square root of Simpson's diversity index over productive rearrangements. This is the immuneACCESS table as TCRdb keeps it, with only in-frame sequences that have V and J called. A part of the clones is gone; compared with another copy, unresolved V genes explain less than half, and the rest is unexplained. V and J calls and clone size are given by that table; D and trimming were obtained from the DNA. The sample table lists just over 80,000 clones, around 89% of them with a count of one. 1% to 1.5% of the sample lies in the top ten.

In the prospective study, participants were roughly 18 to 100 years old, resided in about 25 geographic areas of the United States, and were enrolled through a virtual design. In the prospective study, participants were assigned to cohorts based on the clinical history participants reported in a screening survey and a study questionnaire. In the prospective study, mobile phlebotomists collected whole blood, serum and a nasopharyngeal or oropharyngeal swab from each participant. Over a roughly 2-month period, participants in the prospective study had the option of providing additional blood draws and questionnaires. Prospective study blood samples were shipped either frozen or at room temperature before DNA extraction. This record belongs to a study of blood T cell repertoires in COVID-19 (dated by TCRdb to 2020 to 2021). For context, the study as a whole: Samples covering the acute and convalescent phases of COVID-19 were provided by collaborators in the United States, Italy and Spain. The prospective study material was composed of cDNA or gDNA derived from T cells, B-cell-depleted T cells, or PBMCs. Deeply sampled blood TCRbeta repertoires from subjects exposed to, actively infected with, or recovered from COVID-19 were included in the dataset. A freely available public database, intended as a resource for researchers studying the immune response to SARS-CoV-2, is where the repertoires were released. The samples were drawn from the first 160 participants of the ongoing ImmuneRACE study and from 1,254 subjects provided by 6 global collaborators. The sample metadata nearly always contained a de-identified subject ID, COVID-19 status, age in years and sex. Where available, HLA class I and class II types were obtained from metadata supplied by the sample provider rather than from assay-based typing. Study-level results and caveats: How much clinical and demographic metadata was included differed by source and by participant, and the metadata was provided uncurated.

Specimen: PBMCs or T cells enriched from blood (not recorded which). This chain joins TRBV4-1 to TRBJ2-7; too little of a D gene remains to name it. The receptor comes from a woman between 45 and 65 years old with acute COVID-19. The CDR3 loop reads CASSRSITYSYEQYF. The DNA is TGCGCCAGCAGCCGAAGTATCACCTACTCCTACGAGCAGTACTTC.